This TCR beta chain was documented in a study of blood T cells in healthy people across ages. Study-wide points: Relative to aged donors, long-lived donors carried more naive CD4+ cells and displayed higher diversity.

A word on this clonotype: Antigen specificity is unknown.

PCR was performed a second time for roughly 7 to 11 cycles using a sample-barcoded 5' primer and a J-beta primer mix. A template-switch adaptor containing 12 random nucleotides labeled each cDNA molecule. One entry per CDR3 protein, called by TCRdb with MiXCR from the 5' RACE reads. The sample records roughly 680,000 distinct CDR3 sequences, 45% to 50% being singletons. This CDR3 region has 16 residues. Germline assignment: CDR1 MNHEY and CDR2 SMNVEV (reference sequence). V was pared by 8 bases and J by 0 bases, with 18 bases between. Each sample yielded at least 6.5 million isolated PBMCs. This rearrangement joins TRBV27 to TRBJ2-3, with a weak D call TRBD1 (6 bases). Material: blood. The sequence derives from a woman aged 55-69 years in good health. CDR3 loop: CASFLPSGASTDTQYF. The CDR3 bases are TGTGCCAGCTTCCTCCCTTCAGGGGCTAGCACAGATACGCAGTATTTT.